The 18 T cell receptor beta chains presented below share a single source sample, sequenced in a study of early T cells in non-severe SARS-CoV-2 infection. TCRdb re-called the 5' RACE reads through MiXCR, storing one row per CDR3 protein. This sample carries around 40,000 distinct CDR3 sequences, 11% of them seen once, and the ten largest clones take 21%. Sequencing was performed on whole blood. These receptors came from an adult who was a healthcare worker with PCR-confirmed SARS-CoV-2 infection or an uninfected control (not recorded which).

This clonotype was counted many times. The chain links TRBV7-2 to TRBJ2-1; the match to TRBD2 covers 7 bases. The length of the CDR3 is 15 residues. The V gene's germline CDR1 is SGHTA and CDR2 FQGNSA. The V gene end was trimmed by 3 bases and the J gene end by 8 bases; junction bases not matched to a gene: 10. In DNA form, the CDR3 reads TGTGCCAGCAGCTTCCGGGGCGGGAGCGTCCATGAGCAGTTCTTC. It specifies CASSFRGGSVHEQFF.

The table lists this clonotype with a few counts. V gene TRBV6-2 or TRBV6-3 combines with J gene TRBJ1-5; tentative D call: TRBD1 (5 bases). The CDR3 sequence is 14 residues long. Germline V gene sequence: CDR1 MNHEY, CDR2 SVGEGT. Between the trimmed V and J ends, which lost 6 bases and 4 bases, there was a span of 13 bases. In nucleotides, the CDR3 is TGTGCCAGCAGCTTATTGAGGGGAAATCAGCCCCAGCATTTT. Amino acid sequence: CASSLLRGNQPQHF.

The chain employs TRBV7-3 and TRBJ2-3; D possibly corresponds to TRBD2 (5 bases). Germline lookup yields CDR1 SGHTA and CDR2 FQGTGA. Deletions cut 9 bases from V and 4 bases from J, with 20 bases between. This CDR3 is 15 amino acids long. The CDR3, as DNA: TGTGCCAGAACCAAGGCCGGGATTTATTCAGATACGCAGTATTTT. This translates into CARTKAGIYSDTQYF.

This rearrangement joins TRBV27 to TRBJ2-3; D unclear. This CDR3 region has 17 residues. Trimming stripped 0 bases from V and 0 bases from J, with 13 bases between. Germline V gene data show CDR1 as MNHEY and CDR2 as SMNVEV (reference sequence). The CDR3 loop is CASSLSARPKSTDTQYF. CDR3 sequence (DNA): TGTGCCAGCAGTTTATCGGCTAGACCTAAAAGCACAGATACGCAGTATTTT.

The chain uses TRBV20-1 and TRBJ2-1; D is unclear. The CDR3 has 12 residues. Between the trimmed V and J ends, which lost 5 bases and 5 bases, there was a span of 10 bases. Germline V gene sequence: CDR1 DFQATT, CDR2 SNEGSKA (reference sequence). The CDR3 coding sequence is TGCAGTGCTTCCCGGACCCACAATGAGCAGTTCTTC. Its translation: CSASRTHNEQFF.

The chain has TRBV29-1 and TRBJ2-1, with a possible D match to TRBD2 (5 bases). CDR1 and CDR2 from the germline V gene are SQVTM and ANQGSEA. V lost 8 bases and J lost 4, with 15 bases in between. CDR3 size: 13 residues. The CDR3 bases are TGCAGCCACGTAGCGTATACTTACAATGAGCAGTTCTTC. Protein sequence: CSHVAYTYNEQFF.

Ten or more counts support this clonotype. The chain recombines TRBV28 with TRBJ2-6; 8 bases agree with TRBD1. Germline V CDR1 and CDR2: MDHEN, SYDVKM. J was trimmed by 0 bases and V by 5 bases; bases with no gene match: 9. The CDR3 length is 18 residues. Here the CDR3 DNA reads TGTGCCAGCAGTCTCACCGGGACAGGCCGCTCTGGGGCCAACGTCCTGACTTTC. Translated, it gives CASSLTGTGRSGANVLTF.

This clonotype was recorded at least ten times. The chain joins TRBV6-2 or TRBV6-3 to TRBJ2-3, with 7 bases fitting TRBD2. The CDR3 spans 16 residues. With V trimmed by 2 bases and J by 4 bases, 9 bases remained unmatched. The germline V gene has CDR1 MNHEY and CDR2 SVGEGT. The CDR3 DNA is TGTGCCAGCAGTTACGGGCTAGCGGCGGACCCAGATACGCAGTATTTT. It yields the protein CASSYGLAADPDTQYF.

This clonotype turned up a few times. The V gene is TRBV7-2, the J gene TRBJ2-1; a weak D match, TRBD2 (6 bases). The CDR3 length is 15 residues. Germline V CDR1 and CDR2: SGHTA, FQGNSA. With 5 bases removed from V and 7 bases from J, the gap between germline ends came to 18 bases. CDR3 in amino acids: CASSPWDSGWNEQFF. CDR3 sequence (DNA): TGTGCCAGCAGCCCTTGGGACTCCGGGTGGAATGAGCAGTTCTTC. Variable domain in full (rest from reference TRBV7-2 and TRBJ2-1): GAGVSQSPSNKVTEKGKDVELRCDPISGHTALYWYRQSLGQGLEFLIYFQGNSAPDKSGLPSDRFSAERTGGSVSTLTIQRTQQEDSAVYLCASSPWDSGWNEQFFGPGTRLTVL.

This clonotype rates as medium-sized. The chain has TRBV7-8 and TRBJ2-4, with TRBD1 as a possible D gene (5 bases). V was pared by 4 bases and J by 0 bases, with 16 bases between. CDR3 length equals 17 residues. The germline CDR1 and CDR2 sequences are SGHVS and FQNEAQ. The CDR3 loop reads CASSYRQSELAKNIQYF. CDR3 DNA: TGTGCCAGCAGCTACCGACAGTCCGAGCTAGCCAAAAACATTCAGTACTTC.

The table lists this clonotype with many counts. The chain uses TRBV7-9 and TRBJ2-5; 7 bases line up with TRBD2. The CDR3 totals 13 residues. V lost 8 bases and J lost 4; bases outside the gene matches: 7. CDR1 is SEHNR and CDR2 is FQNEAQ in the germline V gene (reference sequence). As DNA, the CDR3 is TGTGCCAGCCGGGGCGGGAGCGGAGAGACCCAGTACTTC. It encodes CASRGGSGETQYF.

J is TRBJ2-7 and V is TRBV19; 8 bases line up with TRBD2. From germline, CDR1 is LNHDA and CDR2 SQIVND (reference sequence). The V segment lost 7 bases and the J segment 3 bases; nucleotides outside the gene matches: 8. The CDR3 is made up of 14 amino acids. CDR3 DNA sequence: TGTGCCAGTATTGGAAGCGGGGGTTACTACGAGCAGTACTTC. Its protein is CASIGSGGYYEQYF.

This clonotype was seen more than once but under ten times. The V call is TRBV20-1, the J call TRBJ2-6, with D unresolved. This CDR3 contains 12 residues. CDR1 and CDR2 from the germline V gene are DFQATT and SNEGSKA (reference sequence). The V and J ends lost 6 bases and 2 bases respectively, with 5 bases between them. CDR3 sequence (DNA): TGCAGTGCGGAAACTGGGGCCAACGTCCTGACTTTC. As protein: CSAETGANVLTF.

This clonotype was counted ten times or more. The V gene is TRBV12-3 or TRBV12-4, the J gene TRBJ1-5; the D gene is possibly TRBD1 (5 bases). The CDR3 loop spans 13 amino acids. V dropped 4 bases and J dropped 7 bases, with 11 bases sitting between them. This CDR3 reads CASSSDQGQPQHF. In DNA, the CDR3 is TGTGCCAGCAGTTCAGACCAGGGCCAGCCCCAGCATTTT.

The V call is TRBV25-1, the J call TRBJ1-6; no clear D gene. Trimming pared 1 base from V and 8 bases from J, leaving 21 bases between. The CDR3 spans 18 residues. Germline-derived CDR1 and CDR2 are MGHDK and SYGVNS. CDR3 sequence (DNA): TGTGCCAGCAGTGAATTCCGGTCCGCGAGAGGCATGGATTCACCCCTCCACTTT. Translating it yields CASSEFRSARGMDSPLHF.

This clonotype was seen at least ten times. The chain's CDR3 is CSVRGRVPTDTQYF. For the CDR3, the DNA is TGCAGCGTCCGGGGGAGGGTCCCCACAGATACGCAGTATTTT. The chain employs TRBV29-1 and TRBJ2-3; 7 nucleotides match TRBD2. The germline V gene encodes CDR1 SQVTM and CDR2 ANQGSEA. This CDR3 has 14 residues. Losses at the gene ends were 6 bases for V and 2 bases for J; bases not matched to a gene: 8.

This sequence joins TRBV20-1 and TRBJ2-1; TRBD2 matches at 7 bases. The CDR3 is 14 amino acids. The germline CDR1 and CDR2 sequences are DFQATT and SNEGSKA (reference sequence). J gave up 5 bases and V 0 bases, and 4 bases lay outside the gene matches. CDR3: CSARDLGGNNEQFF. CDR3 sequence (DNA): TGCAGTGCTAGAGATCTGGGAGGGAACAATGAGCAGTTCTTC.

This clonotype was seen a few times. The CDR3 loop reads CASSQTSGYNEQFF. Here the CDR3 DNA reads TGCGCCAGCAGCCAGACCAGCGGTTACAATGAGCAGTTCTTC. The rearrangement links TRBV5-1 to TRBJ2-1; TRBD2 is a possible D gene (5 bases). This CDR3 is 14 amino acids long. Trimming removed 4 bases from V and 4 bases from J, with 12 bases in between. CDR1 and CDR2 from the germline V gene are SGHRS and YFSETQ.